This T cell receptor (beta chain) was documented in a study of cytomegalovirus exposure and HLA in healthy donors (TCRdb year 2017). As for the study more broadly: According to an earlier analysis of 550 to 750 of the donors, about 179 million T cells yielded roughly 110 million unique TCR beta sequences and about 300 Gb of sequence data. An early release covering over 500 HLA-typed donors comprised about 300 gigabases of sequencing data and roughly 86 million unique TCR sequences. The genetic ancestry cluster associated with self-reported Caucasian donors included roughly 84% of the approximately 410 genotyped donors. The study aimed to test whether cataloging public T cell receptors could reveal signatures of past pathogen exposure. The T cell repertoires of under 700 subjects were profiled by immunosequencing and related to cytomegalovirus serostatus. In addition to the first cohort of approximately 650 subjects, a separate validation cohort of 120 different subjects was used. To predict cytomegalovirus infection status, the study brought together high-throughput TCR immunosequencing, statistical association of individual TCRs with disease status, and machine learning. A later analysis re-examined previously published TCR beta repertoires from hundreds of donors and added high-resolution HLA genotyping to investigate patterns of TCR occurrence. Rather than drawing on any new phenotypic data, the later analysis identified candidate immune exposures from TCR beta sequences and the way those sequences occurred across donors. An earlier analysis of about 620 of the donors applied high-throughput TCR beta sequencing to assess whether each TCR beta V gene segment acted as functional or pseudogenic. Donor age, sex, ethnicity and CMV serostatus were compiled alongside the repertoire data. A later genetic analysis took genome-wide SNP genotypes for about 65% of the 666 donors and used that subset as a discovery cohort. Every discovery cohort repertoire had been produced on one sequencing platform. HLA typing covered class I and class II loci at four-digit resolution. Typing coverage differed by locus: A, B, C, DRB1 and DQB1 were typed in roughly 620-630 donors, DQA1 in 522, DPA1 in roughly 590, and DPB1 in roughly 470. Roughly five DR-DQ haplotypes were handled as single units for association and clustering, since linkage in the cohort was strong. On average, about 240,000 unique TCR beta nucleotide sequences were sequenced per donor among more than 350 genotyped donors of the cohort, with 15% to 20% of those sequences being non-productive.

The cohort was made up of under 800 healthy bone marrow donors. All cohort members were sampled while nominally healthy, although unrecorded immune exposures were likely present. The donor tested CMV seronegative and was one of the 352 seronegative cohort members. Every donor gave a peripheral blood sample, and the peripheral blood mononuclear cells from that sample were used for TCR beta sequencing. The Qiagen DNeasy Blood Extraction Kit was used to extract genomic DNA from the blood cell samples. Library preparation used the immunoSEQ multiplex PCR assay. For the multiplex PCR, a mixture combining 60 forward primers for TCR Vbeta segments and 13 reverse primers for TCR Jbeta segments was used. A multiplex PCR assay on genomic DNA amplified the CDR3 region of rearranged TCR beta genes. Amplified TCR beta libraries were sequenced as 87-base-pair reads on the Illumina HiSeq System. The paper's processing steps were these. In a later analysis, tens of millions of unique TCR beta chains were counted across the 666 repertoires, and roughly 11 million of these chains were shared by at least two donors. Raw reads were error-corrected and collapsed into unique sequences by a nearest-neighbor algorithm in which closely related sequences were merged to remove PCR and sequencing errors. To assign V, D and J gene segments, CDR3 sequences were aligned to IMGT reference sequences. For a sequence to be retained, at least a six-nucleotide match to both a V gene segment and a J gene segment was required. A rearrangement was called productive if the CDR3 had no stop codons and remained in frame with V and J, and every other rearrangement was called non-productive. Following IMGT convention, CDR3 was defined as the stretch from the second conserved V-encoded cysteine to the conserved J-encoded phenylalanine. The earlier analysis of some 600 of the donors excluded sequences that lacked an unambiguous match to a single V gene segment. In an earlier analysis of 587 of the donors, V segments were called functional above 56.7% productive rearrangements and were called segregating when the between-donor standard deviation exceeded 5%. To diagnose cytomegalovirus status from the catalog of TCR beta chain sequences, a statistical classification framework was built. In a later analysis, TCR nucleotide sequences were compared against IMGT/GENE-DB human TR gene sequences so that V and J genes could be assigned. In a later analysis, CDR3 sequences and most-parsimonious VDJ recombination scenarios were assigned using the TCRdist pipeline. In a later analysis, every TCR beta chain was defined by the combination of its CDR3 amino acid sequence and its V-gene family, and reads without a unique V-gene family were dropped. In a later analysis, around 600 highly shared, low-generation-probability nucleotide sequences were removed to address suspected cross-contamination and a sequencing artifact. In a later analysis, a clonal expansion index for each public chain was calculated from normalized within-repertoire ranks of inferred template counts. In a later analysis, generation probabilities were computed using a VDJ recombination model fitted to out-of-frame rearrangements, and the results were checked against IGoR. A later analysis scored TCR-TCR, TCR-HLA and TCR-CMV co-occurrence with hypergeometric tests, applying a repertoire-size bias correction to TCR pairs. In a later analysis, false discovery rates were estimated by permuting HLA or CMV assignments 20 times. In a later analysis, co-occurring TCRs were grouped with DBSCAN, and TCRdist sequence similarity was added when clustering was performed within HLA-allele-positive subsets. Co-occurrence clustering excluded repertoires with fewer than 30,000 or more than 120,000 public chains, plus five with anomalous nucleotide sharing. Held by TCRdb, this immuneACCESS table contains in-frame sequences only and omits some clones. Under half of the omission traces to an unresolved V gene where checked; the cause of the rest is unknown. V, J and clone size were drawn from that table, and D and trimming were deduced from the DNA. Within this sample are 110,000 or so clones, with 60% to 85% of them counted one time only. 2% to 3% of the sample belongs to the ten largest clones.

The CDR3 runs 15 residues from the cysteine to the phenylalanine. The kept DNA is CDR3 alone, 45 bases in frame from the first base. V is reduced by 5 bases and J by 2 bases, leaving a spacing of 16 bases between them. CDR1 and CDR2 are read off the germline V gene as MNHNS and SASEGT. Summary of the overall study and its limitations: A cluster of highly shared sequence variants was judged likely to represent a technical artifact of the sequencing pipeline. An association between a missense DCLRE1C variant and V-gene and J-gene trimming of TCR beta chains was found in a later genetic analysis and replicated in an independent cohort. The presence/absence analyses assumed that sequencing depth was roughly uniform across donors, and that assumption may not be true. Strong co-occurrence of HLA alleles, especially DR and DQ, made assigning TCR associations to individual alleles difficult. Because counts were too low, fewer than 20 rarely observed V segments, including chromosome 9 orphons, were excluded from the earlier analysis of about 500 of the donors. A few of the identified cytomegalovirus-associated TCR beta chains were confirmed in vitro to be specific for cytomegalovirus antigens. In a later analysis, several top co-occurrence clusters were reported to appear linked to parvovirus B19, influenza, CMV and Epstein-Barr virus. In a later genetic analysis, fewer N-insertions in productive TCRs were reported among donors in an Asian-associated ancestry cluster than the roughly 700-donor mean. In a later analysis, some 18,000 TCR beta sequences were associated with specific HLA alleles at a false discovery rate of 0.05. In an earlier analysis of around 600 of the donors, most TCR beta V segments appeared in productive rearrangements about 87% or about 30% of the time, broadly matching IMGT annotations. The only immune exposure information available for the cohort was CMV serostatus. In the study, 150 to 200 TCR beta chains were listed as associated with cytomegalovirus. A further reported finding was that TCR beta sequences accurately predicted the HLA-A and HLA-B alleles for most subjects in the first cohort. While some public TCRs were present in many individuals, most TCR sequences turned up only very rarely across donors. Only TCR beta chains were sequenced in this cohort, and the absence of alpha or paired-chain data limited detectable features. The classifier was reported to diagnose cytomegalovirus status with high specificity and sensitivity in both the original cohort and the validation cohort. Some IMGT-functional V segments, including TRBV6-2 and TRBV6-3, could not be told apart with the 87-base-pair reads, so those segments were excluded. Because HLA typing was missing for some donors at each locus, association tests included only the typed subset. According to a later analysis, TCR association rates differed among HLA loci, with DRB1 alleles showing the most associated TCRs and HLA-C alleles showing the fewest. Linkage disequilibrium might explain the correlated functional status among segregating V segments, but an unknown experimental factor could not be excluded. Compared with equally common non-associated chains, HLA-associated TCR beta chains in a later analysis were more clonally expanded and had lower generation probabilities. In a later analysis, most CMV-associated TCR beta chains were found to appear HLA-restricted, with HLA associations seemingly driven largely by CMV exposure. The authors suggested that the approach could potentially be generalized to other disease states and immunological phenotypes.

Regarding this clone: Its target antigen remains unknown. The record has no base qualities; no much larger clone is one base away.

The sequence joins TRBV6-1 to TRBJ2-7; a weak D assignment points to TRBD1 (6 bases agree). This clonotype originated in a female donor in good health and CMV-seronegative. Sequencing was carried out using PBMCs. The CDR3 region: CASSMRGQTPYEQYF. The DNA reads as follows: TGTGCCAGCAGTATGAGAGGACAGACTCCCTACGAGCAGTACTTC.